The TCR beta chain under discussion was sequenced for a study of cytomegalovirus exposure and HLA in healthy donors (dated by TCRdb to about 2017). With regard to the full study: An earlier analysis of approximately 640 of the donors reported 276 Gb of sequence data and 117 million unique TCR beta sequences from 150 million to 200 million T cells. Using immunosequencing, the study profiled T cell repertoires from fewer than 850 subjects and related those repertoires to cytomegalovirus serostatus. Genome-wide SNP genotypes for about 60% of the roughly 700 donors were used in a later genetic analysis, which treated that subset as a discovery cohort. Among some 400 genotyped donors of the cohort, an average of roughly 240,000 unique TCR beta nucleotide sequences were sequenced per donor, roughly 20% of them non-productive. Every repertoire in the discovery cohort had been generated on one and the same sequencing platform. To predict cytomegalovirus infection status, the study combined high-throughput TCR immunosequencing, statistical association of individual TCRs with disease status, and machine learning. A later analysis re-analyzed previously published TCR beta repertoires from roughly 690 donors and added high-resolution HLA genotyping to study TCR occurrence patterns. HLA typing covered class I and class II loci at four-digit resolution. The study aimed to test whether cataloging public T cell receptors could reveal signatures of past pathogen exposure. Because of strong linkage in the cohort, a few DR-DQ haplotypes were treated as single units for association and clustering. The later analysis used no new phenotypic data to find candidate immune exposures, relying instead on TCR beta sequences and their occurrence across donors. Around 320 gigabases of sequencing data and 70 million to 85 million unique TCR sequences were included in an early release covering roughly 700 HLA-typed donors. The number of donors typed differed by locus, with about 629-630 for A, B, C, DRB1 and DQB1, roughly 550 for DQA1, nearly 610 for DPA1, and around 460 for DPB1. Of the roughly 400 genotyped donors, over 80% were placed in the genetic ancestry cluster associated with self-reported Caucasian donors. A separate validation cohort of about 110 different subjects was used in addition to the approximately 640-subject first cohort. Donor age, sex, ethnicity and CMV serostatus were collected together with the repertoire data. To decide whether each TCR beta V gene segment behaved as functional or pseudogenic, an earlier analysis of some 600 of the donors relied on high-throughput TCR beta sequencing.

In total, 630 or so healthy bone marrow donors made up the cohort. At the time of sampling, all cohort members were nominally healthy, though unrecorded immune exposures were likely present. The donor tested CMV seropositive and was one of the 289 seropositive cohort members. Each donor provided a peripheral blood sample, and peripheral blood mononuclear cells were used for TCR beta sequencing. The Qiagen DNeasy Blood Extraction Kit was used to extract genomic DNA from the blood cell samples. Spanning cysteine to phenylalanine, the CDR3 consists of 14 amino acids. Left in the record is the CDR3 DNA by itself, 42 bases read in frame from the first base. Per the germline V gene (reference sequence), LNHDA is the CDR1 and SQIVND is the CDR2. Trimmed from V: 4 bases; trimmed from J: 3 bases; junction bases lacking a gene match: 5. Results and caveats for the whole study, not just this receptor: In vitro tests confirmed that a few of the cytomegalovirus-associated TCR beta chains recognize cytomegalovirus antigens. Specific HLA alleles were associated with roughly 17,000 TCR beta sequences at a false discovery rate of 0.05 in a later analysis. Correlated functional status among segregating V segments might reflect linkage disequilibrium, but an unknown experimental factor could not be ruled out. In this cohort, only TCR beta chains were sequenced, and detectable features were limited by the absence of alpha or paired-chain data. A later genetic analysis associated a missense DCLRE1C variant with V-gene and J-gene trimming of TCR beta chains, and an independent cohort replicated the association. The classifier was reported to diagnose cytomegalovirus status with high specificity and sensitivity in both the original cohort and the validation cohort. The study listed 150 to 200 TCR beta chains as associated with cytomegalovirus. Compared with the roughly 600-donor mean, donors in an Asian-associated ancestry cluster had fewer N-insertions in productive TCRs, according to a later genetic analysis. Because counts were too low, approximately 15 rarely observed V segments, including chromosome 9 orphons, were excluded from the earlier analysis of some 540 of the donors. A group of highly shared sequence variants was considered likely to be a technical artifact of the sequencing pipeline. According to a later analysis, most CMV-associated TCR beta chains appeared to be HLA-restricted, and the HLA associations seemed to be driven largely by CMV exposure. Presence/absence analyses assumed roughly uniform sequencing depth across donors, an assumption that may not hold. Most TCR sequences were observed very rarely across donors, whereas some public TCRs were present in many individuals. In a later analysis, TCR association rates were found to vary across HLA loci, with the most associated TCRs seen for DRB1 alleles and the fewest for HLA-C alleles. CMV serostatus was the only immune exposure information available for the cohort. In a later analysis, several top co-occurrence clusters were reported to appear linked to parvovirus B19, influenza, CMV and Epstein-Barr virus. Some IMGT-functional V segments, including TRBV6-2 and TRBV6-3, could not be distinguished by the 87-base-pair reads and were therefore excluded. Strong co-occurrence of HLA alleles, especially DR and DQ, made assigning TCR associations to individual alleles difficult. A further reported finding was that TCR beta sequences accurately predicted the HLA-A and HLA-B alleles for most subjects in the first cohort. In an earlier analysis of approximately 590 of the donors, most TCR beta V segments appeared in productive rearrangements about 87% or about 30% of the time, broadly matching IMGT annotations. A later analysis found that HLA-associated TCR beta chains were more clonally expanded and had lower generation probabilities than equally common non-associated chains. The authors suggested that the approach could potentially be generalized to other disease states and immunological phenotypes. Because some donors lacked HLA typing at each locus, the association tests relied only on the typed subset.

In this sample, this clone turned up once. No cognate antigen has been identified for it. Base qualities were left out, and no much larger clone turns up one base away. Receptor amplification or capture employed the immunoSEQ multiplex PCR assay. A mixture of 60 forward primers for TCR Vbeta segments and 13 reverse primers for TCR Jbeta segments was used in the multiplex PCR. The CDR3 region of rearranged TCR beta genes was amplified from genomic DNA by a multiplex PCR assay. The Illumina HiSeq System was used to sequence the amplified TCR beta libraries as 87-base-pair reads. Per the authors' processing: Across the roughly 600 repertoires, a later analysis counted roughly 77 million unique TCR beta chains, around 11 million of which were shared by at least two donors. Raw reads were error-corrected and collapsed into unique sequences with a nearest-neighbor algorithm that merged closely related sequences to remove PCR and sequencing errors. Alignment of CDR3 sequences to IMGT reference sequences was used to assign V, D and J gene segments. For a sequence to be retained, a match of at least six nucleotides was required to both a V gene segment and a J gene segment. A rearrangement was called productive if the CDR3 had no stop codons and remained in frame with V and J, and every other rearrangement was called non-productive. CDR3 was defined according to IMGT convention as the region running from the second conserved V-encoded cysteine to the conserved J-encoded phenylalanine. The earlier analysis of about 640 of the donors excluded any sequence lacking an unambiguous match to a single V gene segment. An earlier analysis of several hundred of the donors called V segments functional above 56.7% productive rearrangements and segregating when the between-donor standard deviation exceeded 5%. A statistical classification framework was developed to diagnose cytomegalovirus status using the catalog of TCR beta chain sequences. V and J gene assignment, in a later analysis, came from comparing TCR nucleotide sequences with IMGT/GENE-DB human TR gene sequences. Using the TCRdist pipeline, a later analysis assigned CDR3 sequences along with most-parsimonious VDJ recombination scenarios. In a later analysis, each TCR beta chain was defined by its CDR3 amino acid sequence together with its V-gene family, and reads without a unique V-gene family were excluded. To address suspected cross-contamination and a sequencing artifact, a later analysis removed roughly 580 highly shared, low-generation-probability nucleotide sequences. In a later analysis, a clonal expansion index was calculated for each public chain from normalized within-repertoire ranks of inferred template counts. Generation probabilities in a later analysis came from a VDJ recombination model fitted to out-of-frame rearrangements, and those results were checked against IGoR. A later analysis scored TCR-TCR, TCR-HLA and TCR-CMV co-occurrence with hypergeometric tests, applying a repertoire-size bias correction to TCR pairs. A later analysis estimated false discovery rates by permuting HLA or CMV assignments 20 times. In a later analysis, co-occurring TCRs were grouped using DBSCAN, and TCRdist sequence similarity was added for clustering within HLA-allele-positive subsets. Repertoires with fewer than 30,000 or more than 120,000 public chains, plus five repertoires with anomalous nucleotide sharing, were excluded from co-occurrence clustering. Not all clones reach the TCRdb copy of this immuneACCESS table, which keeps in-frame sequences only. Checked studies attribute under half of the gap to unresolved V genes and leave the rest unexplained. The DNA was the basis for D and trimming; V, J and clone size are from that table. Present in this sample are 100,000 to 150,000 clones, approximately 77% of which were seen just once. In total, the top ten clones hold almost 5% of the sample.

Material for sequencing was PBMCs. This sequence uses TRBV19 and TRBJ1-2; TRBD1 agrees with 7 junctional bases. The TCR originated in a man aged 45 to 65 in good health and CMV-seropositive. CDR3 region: CASSKQGQDYGYTF. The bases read TGTGCCAGTAGTAAGCAAGGACAGGACTATGGCTACACCTTC.